These 22 T cell receptor beta chains share one sample of origin, sequenced in a study of control samples from healthy donors and cancer patients. Using immunoSEQ multiplex PCR, the repertoire was profiled, and TCRdb retains in-frame clones only, with some absent. Here the sample spans about 77,000 clones, approximately 92% being singletons. The sequenced sample consisted of blood. These receptors all come from a woman aged 55-75 years in good health.

This chain links TRBV19 with TRBJ1-2, with D tentatively TRBD1 (6 bases). CDR1 LNHDA and CDR2 SQIVND come from the germline V gene (reference sequence). Trimming removed 4 bases at V and 5 bases at J, with 11 bases between. The CDR3 length is 13 residues. The CDR3: CASSTRTVYGYTF. The CDR3 DNA is TGTGCCAGTAGTACCCGGACAGTATATGGCTACACCTTC.

The chain joins TRBV4-1 to TRBJ1-2, with a weak D call TRBD1 (5 bases). CDR3 length: 15 amino acids. Germline V gene lookup returns CDR1 MGHRA and CDR2 YSYEKL. V was trimmed by 3 bases and J by 4 bases, leaving 15 bases between them. The CDR3 reads CASSHGGSTPYGYTF. CDR3 in DNA: TGCGCCAGCAGCCACGGGGGGTCGACGCCCTATGGCTACACCTTC.

This clone was seen once. The rearrangement uses TRBV6-6 and TRBJ2-1, with TRBD2 identical over 14 bases. Germline CDR1 MNHNY, CDR2 SVGAGI (reference sequence). The CDR3 covers 15 residues. Trimming took 6 bases from V and 7 from J; bases not matched to a gene: 5. This chain's CDR3 is CASRGTSGRQNEQFF. In DNA form, the CDR3 reads TGTGCCAGCAGAGGGACTAGCGGGAGACAAAATGAGCAGTTCTTC.

This clone was observed a single time. Given a much more abundant clone one base away, this may be a read error. This chain joins TRBV21-1 and TRBJ1-1. TRBV21-1 is a known pseudogene. The CDR3 spans 17 residues. In nucleotides, the CDR3 is TGTGCCAGAATCTTTAACCGGGGGGGCGGAGGGAACACTGAAGCTTTCTTT. This translates into CARIFNRGGGGNTEAFF.

This CDR3 is CASSLAGGIDYGYTF. DNA for the CDR3: TGTGCCAGCAGCTTGGCCGGGGGGATTGACTATGGCTACACCTTC. The chain couples TRBV5-6 to TRBJ1-2, with D possibly matching TRBD1 (5 bases). The CDR3 totals 15 residues. Per the germline V gene, CDR1 is SGHDT and CDR2 is YYEEEE. V shed 0 bases and J shed 3 bases, with 12 bases lying between them.

The rearrangement uses TRBV28 and TRBJ1-3; 12 bases agree with TRBD1. The CDR3 covers 18 residues. Germline-derived CDR1 and CDR2 are MDHEN and SYDVKM. Trimming at V came to 4 bases and at J to 0 bases, leaving 7 bases not matched to a gene. The CDR3 DNA reads TGTGCCAGCAGTTCCCCGGGGGACAGGGGGCACTCTGGAAACACCATATATTTT. This encodes CASSSPGDRGHSGNTIYF.

This rearrangement joins TRBV5-4 to TRBJ2-7; D is possibly TRBD2 (6 bases). Germline values: CDR1 SGHNT, CDR2 YYREEE (reference sequence). Trimming stripped 4 bases from V and 2 bases from J, with 13 bases between. CDR3 length: 14 amino acids. The CDR3 nucleotides are TGTGCCAGCAGCACCGGGACTCAAACCTACGAGCAGTACTTC. This encodes CASSTGTQTYEQYF.

This chain's CDR3 is CASSHPQTGTPTSGSWNEQFF. In DNA form, the CDR3 reads TGTGCCAGCAGCCACCCCCAAACCGGAACCCCCACTAGCGGGAGTTGGAATGAGCAGTTCTTC. This sequence joins TRBV4-2 and TRBJ2-1; TRBD2 matches 11 bases. The germline V gene has CDR1 LGHNA and CDR2 YNFKEQ. V was pared by 3 bases and J by 7 bases, with 23 bases of the junction left unmatched. This CDR3 is 21 amino acids long.

The rearrangement links TRBV28 to TRBJ1-5, with 7 bases identical to TRBD1. CDR3 length: 15 amino acids. Germline CDR1 reads MDHEN; CDR2 reads SYDVKM. With 6 bases clipped from V and 5 bases from J, the junction kept 10 bases outside the gene matches. The CDR3 nucleotides read TGTGCCAGCAGACCTAAGACAGGGATCCATCAGCCCCAGCATTTT. Protein sequence: CASRPKTGIHQPQHF.

The chain is built from TRBV6-5 and TRBJ2-1, with 9 bases lining up with TRBD2. J was trimmed by 4 bases and V by 8 bases; bases with no gene match: 6. This CDR3 comprises 14 residues. Germline lookup yields CDR1 MNHEY and CDR2 SVGAGI. In DNA form, the CDR3 reads TGTGCCAGCCTGGGACTAGCTTCTTACAATGAGCAGTTCTTC. Residues: CASLGLASYNEQFF.

The sample holds one count of this clone. The gene calls are TRBV2 and TRBJ1-4; 9 positions match TRBD1. The CDR3 runs 15 residues. V shed 6 bases and J 5 bases; nucleotides not matched to a gene: 7. From germline, CDR1 is SNHLY and CDR2 FYNNEI. The CDR3: CASSLQGAKNEKLFF. The CDR3 DNA reads TGTGCCAGCAGCTTACAGGGGGCTAAGAATGAAAAACTGTTTTTT.

The rearrangement joins TRBV18 to TRBJ1-1; tentatively, D is TRBD1 (6 bases). This CDR3 spans 14 amino acids. Trimming cost V 4 bases and J 5 bases, with 14 bases left between them. Per the germline V gene, CDR1 is KGHSH and CDR2 is LQKENI. This CDR3 reads CASSLQDSSTEAFF. CDR3 coding DNA: TGTGCCAGCTCACTACAGGACAGCTCGACTGAAGCTTTCTTT.

The chain carries TRBV28 and TRBJ1-4, with 7 bases aligning to TRBD1. CDR1 MDHEN and CDR2 SYDVKM come from the germline V gene. Trimming took 11 bases from V and 14 from J; bases not matched to a gene: 2. CDR3 length: 8 residues. The CDR3 region has the DNA TGTGCCGCAGGGGGGCTGTTTTTT. Translation gives CAAGGLFF.

This chain uses TRBV27 with TRBJ2-7; TRBD2 matches at 7 bases. J gave up 6 bases and V 2 bases, and 4 bases lay outside the gene matches. The CDR3 loop spans 13 amino acids. The V gene's germline CDR1 is MNHEY and CDR2 SMNVEV (reference sequence). This CDR3 is CASSLAGDREQYF. CDR3 bases: TGTGCCAGCAGTTTAGCGGGAGATCGCGAGCAGTACTTC.

The J gene is TRBJ1-5, the V gene TRBV5-1, with TRBD1 matching over 8 bases. Germline lookup yields CDR1 SGHRS and CDR2 YFSETQ. The CDR3 has 15 amino acids. V was pared by 3 bases and J by 7 bases, with 9 bases of the junction left unmatched. The CDR3 DNA reads TGCGCCAGCAGCTCCACCGGACAGGGTGGGCAGCCCCAGCATTTT. Amino acids: CASSSTGQGGQPQHF.

About this clone: The same CDR3 can be traced to other DNA sequences in this sample. V and J are TRBV5-1 and TRBJ2-5; D is uncertain. V shed 5 bases and J shed 5 bases, with 7 bases lying between them. The CDR3 runs to 11 residues. Germline V CDR1 and CDR2: SGHRS, YFSETQ. The CDR3 DNA reads as TGCGCCAGCAGTTTCCAGGAGACCCAGTACTTC. The encoded protein is CASSFQETQYF.

The rearrangement uses TRBV7-3 and TRBJ2-1, with a tentative D call TRBD2 (5 bases). The CDR3 loop spans 12 amino acids. V was trimmed by 4 bases and J by 10 bases, leaving 11 bases between them. Germline assignment: CDR1 SGHTA and CDR2 FQGTGA. For the CDR3, the DNA is TGTGCCAGCAGCTCAATTCCGGGAGAGCAGTTCTTC. Translation gives CASSSIPGEQFF.

The chain links TRBV6-6 to TRBJ2-3; 10 bases are a match to TRBD2. V shed 3 bases, J shed 1 base, and the junction held 4 bases outside the gene matches. CDR3 length equals 16 residues. Germline V gene data show CDR1 as MNHNY and CDR2 as SVGAGI (reference sequence). CDR3 sequence (DNA): TGTGCCAGCAGTTATGGAGCGGGAGGGGGCACAGATACGCAGTATTTT. Its translation is CASSYGAGGGTDTQYF.

This sequence joins TRBV18 and TRBJ2-2, with a weak D call TRBD1 (6 bases). CDR1 KGHSH and CDR2 LQKENI come from the germline V gene. The CDR3 is 14 amino acids. V dropped 2 bases and J dropped 4 bases, with 8 bases sitting between them. The CDR3 loop reads CASSPARGTGELFF. CDR3 DNA: TGTGCCAGCTCACCAGCCAGGGGCACCGGGGAGCTGTTTTTT.

A single count supports this clone. The rearrangement joins TRBV6-4 to TRBJ2-1; 8 nucleotides match TRBD1. J gave up 1 base and V 4 bases, and 6 bases lay outside the gene matches. The CDR3 runs 16 residues. Germline loops: CDR1 MRHNA, CDR2 SNTAGT. The CDR3 protein is CASSVLTGASYNEQFF. The CDR3 DNA reads TGTGCCAGCAGTGTACTGACAGGGGCGTCCTACAATGAGCAGTTCTTC.

The chain employs TRBV6-2 or TRBV6-3 and TRBJ1-1; 12 bases agree with TRBD1. In germline, CDR1 is MNHEY, CDR2 SVGEGT. Trimming removed 6 bases from V and 6 bases from J; junction bases left unmatched: 8. CDR3 length: 15 amino acids. In DNA, the CDR3 is TGTGCCAGCAGCCGGGACAGGGGGCCGGTTGCTGAAGCTTTCTTT. This translates into CASSRDRGPVAEAFF.

V and J are TRBV3-1 (or the pseudogene TRBV3-2) and TRBJ1-1; possible D gene TRBD1, 5 bases. Per the germline V gene, CDR1 is LGHDT and CDR2 is YNNKEL (reference sequence). The germline V and J ends were trimmed by 5 bases and 0 bases, with 22 bases remaining between them. The CDR3 covers 18 residues. In DNA, the CDR3 is TGTGCCAGCAGCGCCCCCTCAGGGAGGGGCTGGATGAACACTGAAGCTTTCTTT. It yields the protein CASSAPSGRGWMNTEAFF.